One sample yielded the 2 T cell receptor beta chains listed below, sequenced in a study of blood T cells in healthy people across ages. A sample-barcoded 5' primer and a J-beta primer mix were used in a second PCR of roughly 7 to 11 cycles. Using its own MiXCR run on the 5' RACE reads, TCRdb lists one record per CDR3 protein. The data hold approximately 800,000 distinct CDR3 sequences, with around two thirds observed a single time. Sequencing was done on a sample of blood. The receptor set was obtained from a man aged 25-45 years in good health.

This clonotype has more than one count but fewer than ten. In DNA, the CDR3 is TGTGCCAGCAGCCGGGACACAAGGTCCTCCTACGAGCAGTACTTC. Encoded protein: CASSRDTRSSYEQYF. The rearrangement joins TRBV7-2 to TRBJ2-7, with D tentatively TRBD1 (6 bases). Germline CDR1 and CDR2: SGHTA and FQGNSA. This CDR3 has 15 amino acids. The V end lost 5 bases, the J end lost 0 bases, and 14 bases lay between the germline ends.

The rearrangement joins TRBV4-3 to TRBJ1-2; a weak D match, TRBD1 (6 bases). This CDR3 has 20 residues. Germline V lookup: CDR1 LGHNA, CDR2 YSLEER. V gave up 0 bases and J gave up 8 bases, with 31 bases separating them. The CDR3: CASSQESSGISKTGRQGYTF. The CDR3 DNA is TGCGCCAGCAGCCAAGAGTCAAGTGGGATCAGTAAAACAGGGAGGCAGGGCTACACCTTC.